The clone carrying this TCR beta chain is medium-sized. Included were adult ileal or ileocolonic Crohn's patients indicated for ileocolonic resection. These data come from a study of T cell repertoires in ileal Crohn's disease. The CDR3 spans 15 residues. V shed 1 base and J shed 5 bases, with 11 bases lying between them. CDR1 is SGHDN and CDR2 is FVKESK in the germline V gene. This table comes from immunoSEQ multiplex PCR, and its TCRdb copy is limited to in-frame clones, with some not included. Of about 15,000 clones in the sample, 60% were seen once. The chain has TRBV14 and TRBJ2-2; D not certain. The TCR sequence derives from an adult with Crohn's disease. Source material: ileal tissue. The CDR3 nucleotides read TGTGCCAGCAGCCAAGGGTATGAGACAACCGGGGAGCTGTTTTTT. Its protein product is CASSQGYETTGELFF.